This TCR beta chain was sequenced for a study of CD8 T cells in Susac syndrome. RNA was extracted with the RNeasy kit, and a quantity of roughly 0.5 to 1 ug was reverse transcribed using random hexamers. immunoSEQ multiplex PCR amplified TCR beta CDR3 across 54 Vbeta, 13 Jbeta. TCRdb fed the immunoSEQ multiplex PCR reads into MiXCR, producing one record per CDR3 protein. The sample contains under 200,000 distinct CDR3 sequences, 94% of which appear only once. TEMRA cells were enriched by FACS, while CD8+ and CD4+ T cells were obtained through a negative isolation that was performed magnetically. Material: CD4+ T cells from PBMCs. This receptor was obtained from a human donor with Susac syndrome.

The CDR3 region is CSVLGGRNTGELFF. The CDR3 DNA sequence: TGCAGCGTTTTGGGGGGGCGGAACACCGGGGAGCTGTTTTTT. This chain links TRBV29-1 with TRBJ2-2, with D possibly TRBD2 on 7 matching bases. Germline CDR1 is SQVTM and CDR2 is ANQGSEA. Between the trimmed V and J ends, which lost 5 bases and 1 base, there was a span of 11 bases. The CDR3 loop spans 14 amino acids.